This TCR beta chain was observed in a study of cytomegalovirus exposure and HLA in healthy donors (TCRdb year 2017). With regard to the full study: In an earlier analysis of 550 to 750 of the donors, under 300 Gb of sequence data and some 100 million unique TCR beta sequences from about 179 million T cells were reported. Roughly 300 gigabases of sequencing data and 70 million to 85 million unique TCR sequences were included in an early release covering roughly 700 HLA-typed donors. The genetic ancestry cluster associated with self-reported Caucasian donors included roughly 84% of the 300 to 400 genotyped donors. The aim of the study was to test whether cataloging public T cell receptors could identify signatures of past pathogen exposure. The T cell repertoires of 670 or so subjects were profiled by immunosequencing and related to cytomegalovirus serostatus. A separate validation cohort of roughly 130 different subjects was used in addition to the approximately 670-subject first cohort. The study combined high-throughput TCR immunosequencing, statistical association of individual TCRs with disease status, and machine learning to predict cytomegalovirus infection status. A later analysis re-analyzed previously published TCR beta repertoires from approximately 700 donors and added high-resolution HLA genotyping to study TCR occurrence patterns. Rather than using new phenotypic data, the later analysis identified candidate immune exposures from TCR beta sequences and from how often those sequences occurred across donors. An earlier analysis of roughly 580 of the donors used high-throughput TCR beta sequencing to judge whether each TCR beta V gene segment behaved as functional or pseudogenic. Donor age, sex, ethnicity and CMV serostatus were compiled together with the repertoire data. Genome-wide SNP genotypes for about 65% of the roughly 700 donors were used in a later genetic analysis, which treated that subset as a discovery cohort. All discovery cohort repertoires had been generated on a single sequencing platform. HLA typing covered class I and class II loci at four-digit resolution. Typing coverage differed by locus: A, B, C, DRB1 and DQB1 were typed in roughly 620-630 donors, DQA1 in 522, DPA1 in around 610, and DPB1 in 400 to 480. Because of strong linkage in the cohort, five DR-DQ haplotypes were treated as single units for association and clustering. Among about 360 genotyped donors of the cohort, an average of approximately 230,000 unique TCR beta nucleotide sequences were sequenced per donor, about a sixth of them non-productive.

Here V drops 4 bases and J drops 1 base, and the junction holds 11 bases not matched to any gene. Taken from cysteine to phenylalanine, the CDR3 has 17 residues. The kept DNA is CDR3 alone, 51 bases in frame from the first base. CDR1 and CDR2 are read off the germline V gene as SGHDT and YYEEEE. Results and caveats for the whole study, not just this receptor: A cluster of highly shared sequence variants was judged likely to be a technical artifact of the sequencing pipeline. The study listed approximately 150 TCR beta chains as associated with cytomegalovirus. A further reported finding was that TCR beta sequences accurately predicted the HLA-A and HLA-B alleles for most subjects in the first cohort. A later analysis reported that several top co-occurrence clusters appeared linked to parvovirus B19, influenza, CMV and Epstein-Barr virus. In a later genetic analysis, fewer N-insertions in productive TCRs were reported among donors in an Asian-associated ancestry cluster than the roughly 710-donor mean. According to a later analysis, most CMV-associated TCR beta chains appeared to be HLA-restricted, and the HLA associations seemed to be driven largely by CMV exposure. An earlier analysis of around 540 of the donors showed that most TCR beta V segments appeared in productive rearrangements either about 87% or about 30% of the time, which broadly matched IMGT annotations. Because HLA typing was unavailable for some donors at each locus, only the typed subset was used in association tests. Linkage disequilibrium might explain the correlated functional status among segregating V segments, but an unknown experimental factor could not be excluded. Three of the identified cytomegalovirus-associated TCR beta chains were confirmed in vitro to be specific for cytomegalovirus antigens. CMV serostatus was the only immune exposure information available for the cohort. In a later analysis, HLA-associated TCR beta chains showed more clonal expansion and lower generation probabilities than non-associated chains that were equally common. Because the 87-base-pair reads could not distinguish some IMGT-functional V segments, including TRBV6-2 and TRBV6-3, those segments were excluded. In a later analysis, around 17,000 TCR beta sequences were associated with specific HLA alleles at a false discovery rate of 0.05. In both the original and validation cohorts, the classifier was reported to diagnose cytomegalovirus status with high specificity and sensitivity. In a later analysis, the rate of TCR association differed among HLA loci, with DRB1 alleles having the most associated TCRs and HLA-C alleles having the fewest. Roughly uniform sequencing depth across donors was assumed in presence/absence analyses, although this assumption may not hold. Assigning TCR associations to individual alleles was difficult when HLA alleles, especially DR and DQ, strongly co-occurred. Across donors, most TCR sequences were observed very rarely, whereas some public TCRs were present in many individuals. It was suggested by the authors that the approach could potentially be generalized to other disease states and immunological phenotypes. Over 15 rarely observed V segments, including chromosome 9 orphons, were excluded from the earlier analysis of about 600 of the donors because counts were too low. Only TCR beta chains were sequenced in this cohort, and the absence of alpha or paired-chain data limited detectable features. V-gene and J-gene trimming of TCR beta chains was associated with a missense DCLRE1C variant in a later genetic analysis, and the association was replicated in an independent cohort.

Note on this clone: The target of this receptor is not known. One base away there is no much larger clone; base qualities are not given.

In total, roughly 670 healthy bone marrow donors made up the cohort. Cohort members were all nominally healthy when sampled, although unrecorded immune exposures were likely present. The donor was CMV seronegative and was included in the group of a few hundred seronegative cohort members. Every donor gave a peripheral blood sample, and the peripheral blood mononuclear cells from that sample were used for TCR beta sequencing. The Qiagen DNeasy Blood Extraction Kit was used to extract genomic DNA from the blood cell samples. Library generation was performed with the immunoSEQ multiplex PCR assay. For the multiplex PCR, a mixture combining 60 forward primers for TCR Vbeta segments and 13 reverse primers for TCR Jbeta segments was used. Amplification of the CDR3 region of rearranged TCR beta genes was performed with a multiplex PCR assay on genomic DNA. On the Illumina HiSeq System, the amplified TCR beta libraries were sequenced as 87-base-pair reads. The authors' analysis ran thus. Across the 640 or so repertoires, a later analysis counted roughly 84 million unique TCR beta chains, some 11 million of which were shared by at least two donors. To remove PCR and sequencing errors, raw reads were error-corrected and collapsed into unique sequences using a nearest-neighbor algorithm that merged closely related sequences. Alignment of CDR3 sequences to IMGT reference sequences was used to assign V, D and J gene segments. For a sequence to be retained, at least a six-nucleotide match to both a V gene segment and a J gene segment was required. Rearrangements were classified as productive when the CDR3 lacked stop codons and remained in frame with V and J, and all other rearrangements were classified as non-productive. CDR3 was defined according to IMGT convention as the region running from the second conserved V-encoded cysteine to the conserved J-encoded phenylalanine. The earlier analysis of about 610 of the donors excluded any sequence lacking an unambiguous match to a single V gene segment. An earlier analysis of a few hundred of the donors classified V segments as functional when productive rearrangements were above 56.7% and as segregating when the standard deviation between donors was above 5%. A statistical classification framework was built to diagnose cytomegalovirus status from the catalog of TCR beta chain sequences. V and J gene assignment, in a later analysis, came from comparing TCR nucleotide sequences with IMGT/GENE-DB human TR gene sequences. Using the TCRdist pipeline, a later analysis assigned CDR3 sequences along with most-parsimonious VDJ recombination scenarios. In a later analysis, each TCR beta chain was defined by its CDR3 amino acid sequence together with its V-gene family, and reads without a unique V-gene family were excluded. As a way to deal with suspected cross-contamination and a sequencing artifact, a later analysis dropped under 600 nucleotide sequences that were highly shared and had low generation probability. In a later analysis, a clonal expansion index for each public chain was calculated from normalized within-repertoire ranks of inferred template counts. In a later analysis, generation probabilities were computed with a VDJ recombination model fitted to out-of-frame rearrangements, and the resulting probabilities were checked against IGoR. In a later analysis, hypergeometric tests were used to score TCR-TCR, TCR-HLA and TCR-CMV co-occurrence, with a repertoire-size bias correction applied to TCR pairs. To estimate false discovery rates, a later analysis permuted the HLA or CMV assignments 20 times. In a later analysis, co-occurring TCRs were grouped using DBSCAN, and TCRdist sequence similarity was added for clustering within HLA-allele-positive subsets. Co-occurrence clustering excluded repertoires with fewer than 30,000 or more than 120,000 public chains, plus five with anomalous nucleotide sharing. TCRdb stores this immuneACCESS table with in-frame sequences only. Part of the clones is absent; in the studies checked, under half of the shortfall reflects unresolved V genes, and no reason is known for the rest. That table furnishes V, J and clone size, whereas the DNA furnished D and trimming. The sample has about 220,000 clones on record, 76% of them singletons. The ten most abundant clones make up under 0.8% of the sample.

Recombination linked TRBV5-6 to TRBJ2-5, with 9 bases matching TRBD1. This sequence originates from a man aged 18-30 years in good health and CMV-seronegative. Sequencing was performed on PBMCs. The CDR3 region has the sequence CASSPILGQGVQETQYF. DNA sequence: TGTGCCAGCAGCCCGATTCTGGGACAGGGAGTCCAAGAGACCCAGTACTTC.